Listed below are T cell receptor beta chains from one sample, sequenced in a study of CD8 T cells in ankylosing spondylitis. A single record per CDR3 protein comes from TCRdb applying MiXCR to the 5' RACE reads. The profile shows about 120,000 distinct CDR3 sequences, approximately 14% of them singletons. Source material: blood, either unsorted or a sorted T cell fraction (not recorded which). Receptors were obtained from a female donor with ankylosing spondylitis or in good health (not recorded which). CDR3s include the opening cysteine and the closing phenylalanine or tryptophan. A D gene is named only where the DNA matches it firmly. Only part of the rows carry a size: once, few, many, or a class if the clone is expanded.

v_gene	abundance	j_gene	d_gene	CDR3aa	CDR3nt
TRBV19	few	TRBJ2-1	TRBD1	CASSTPGQGYNEQFF	TGTGCCAGTAGTACTCCGGGACAGGGTTACAATGAGCAGTTCTTC
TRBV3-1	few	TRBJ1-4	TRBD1	CASSQDRGEKLFF	TGTGCCAGCAGCCAGGACAGGGGTGAAAAACTGTTTTTT
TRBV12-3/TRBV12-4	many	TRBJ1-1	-	CASSPRDGLNTEAFF	TGTGCCAGCAGCCCACGGGACGGTTTGAACACTGAAGCTTTCTTT
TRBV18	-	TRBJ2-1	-	CASSPVGGRNEQFF	TGTGCCAGCTCACCTGTGGGGGGGCGAAATGAGCAGTTCTTC
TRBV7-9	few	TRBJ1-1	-	CASSLDTVSTEAFF	TGTGCCAGCAGCTTAGATACAGTTAGCACTGAAGCTTTCTTT
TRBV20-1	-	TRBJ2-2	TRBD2	CSAKLAGGSAGELFF	TGCAGTGCCAAGCTAGCGGGGGGTAGCGCCGGGGAGCTGTTTTTT
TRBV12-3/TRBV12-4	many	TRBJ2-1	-	CASRIHDSYNEQFF	TGTGCCAGCAGGATTCATGACAGTTACAATGAGCAGTTCTTC
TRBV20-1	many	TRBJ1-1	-	CSALPGPSTEAFF	TGCAGTGCTTTACCGGGCCCGAGCACTGAAGCTTTCTTT
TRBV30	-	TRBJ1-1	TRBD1	CAAHTDREAFF	TGTGCCGCACACACGGACAGGGAAGCTTTCTTT
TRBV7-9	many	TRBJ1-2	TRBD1	CASSSMDRDGYTF	TGTGCCAGCAGCTCGATGGACAGGGACGGCTACACCTTC
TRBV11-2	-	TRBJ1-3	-	CASSLLRISMGSGNTIYF	TGTGCCAGCAGCTTACTGCGGATCTCAATGGGCTCTGGAAACACCATATATTTT
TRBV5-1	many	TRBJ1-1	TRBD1	CASSLQGTADFYTEAFF	TGCGCCAGCAGCTTGCAGGGGACAGCCGACTTCTACACTGAAGCTTTCTTT
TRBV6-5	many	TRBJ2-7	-	CASSYSYTASYEQYF	TGTGCCAGCAGTTACTCGTACACGGCTTCCTACGAGCAGTACTTC
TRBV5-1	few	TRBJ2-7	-	CASSFTQGGEQYF	TGCGCCAGCAGCTTCACACAGGGAGGAGAGCAGTACTTC
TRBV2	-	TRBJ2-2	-	CASRLQGLNTGELFF	TGTGCCAGCAGGTTACAGGGTTTGAACACCGGGGAGCTGTTTTTT
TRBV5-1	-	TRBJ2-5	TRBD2	CASSLGTSGVPQETQYF	TGCGCCAGCAGCTTGGGTACTAGCGGGGTCCCACAAGAGACCCAGTACTTC